This T cell receptor (beta chain) was identified during a study of vaccination effects on CD4 cells after COVID-19. Isolation of CD4+ T cells took place after 10 days of culture. The healthy vaccine recipients, who had no prior SARS-CoV-2 infection, showed negative nucleocapsid antibodies. Fresh IL-2-containing medium replaced half the medium on days 3 and 7. Profiling relied on immunoSEQ multiplex PCR, and the TCRdb table lists in-frame clones only, not all of them. There are some 36,000 clones in the sample; roughly 65% occur only once, and roughly 4.2% lies in the top ten. Unmatched junction bases numbered 5, after V lost 2 bases and J lost 4 bases. CDR1 and CDR2 (germline): MNHNS, SASEGT. The CDR3 runs to 15 residues. Comments on this clone: Its antigen is currently unknown.

Sequences were derived from CD4+ T cells from PBMCs cultured without peptide, sampled before COVID-19 vaccination. The chain couples TRBV6-1 to TRBJ2-3; 8 nucleotides match TRBD1. This clonotype was sampled from a human donor who received a COVID-19 vaccine. DNA of the CDR3: TGTGCCAGCAGTGAACATGCAGGGGGCTCAGATACGCAGTATTTT. It encodes CASSEHAGGSDTQYF.